This T cell receptor (beta chain) was found in a study of CD8+ T cells in alopecia areata. General study findings and limits: Numerous clones, expanded in lesions, remained in scalp and blood during tofacitinib.

Sample treatment: oral pan-JAK inhibitor, 5-10 mg twice daily. With 5 bases removed from V and 7 bases from J, the gap between germline ends came to 20 bases. The CDR3 loop spans 16 amino acids. CDR1 and CDR2 (germline): SGHTA, FQGNSA. The table lists this clone with a few counts. Its antigen is undetermined. Reverse transcription of extracted RNA yielded cDNA, which provided the sequencing template. Assay used: immunoSEQ multiplex PCR; TCRdb lists only in-frame clones, some missing. The sample has around 200,000 clones, roughly 64% seen once. The starting material was CD4+ T cells sorted from blood, obtained at week 4, from a patient treated with tofacitinib. The TCR comes from a human donor with alopecia areata. The V gene is TRBV7-2, the J gene TRBJ2-2; TRBD1 is a possible D gene (5 bases). The DNA of the CDR3 is TGTGCCAGCAGCCCCGCGTCGGGTGCAGGGCTCGGGGAGCTGTTTTTT. Amino acid sequence: CASSPASGAGLGELFF.